This record concerns one T cell receptor beta chain sequence. Its antigen is not identified. This entry belongs to a study of beta chain features in type 1 diabetes. The study's findings and limits: Reads derived from cDNA could over-represent cells showing high TCR expression. Moderately but significantly shorter TCRB CDR3s were found in Type 1 diabetes patients in all four CD4+ subsets. Patients' naive, central memory and Treg TCRB repertoires seemed closer to one another than those of healthy donors.

The length of the CDR3 is 12 residues. Trimming left V 5 bases short and J 6 bases short, with 10 bases between. CDR1 is SEHNR and CDR2 is FQNEAQ in the germline V gene (reference sequence). The authors reverse transcribed all of the isolated RNA, so sequencing captured expressed TCRB transcripts. Generated by immunoSEQ multiplex PCR, the TCRdb table keeps only in-frame clones and is missing some. The data show about 330,000 clones, approximately 9.9% seen once. This sequence originates from a woman aged 25 to 39 in good health. Sequencing was performed on naive CD4+ T cells from blood. V and J are TRBV7-9 and TRBJ1-1; D is ambiguous. In DNA, the CDR3 is TGTGCCAGCAGCCCAGGATTCGCTGAAGCTTTCTTT. This sequence encodes CASSPGFAEAFF.